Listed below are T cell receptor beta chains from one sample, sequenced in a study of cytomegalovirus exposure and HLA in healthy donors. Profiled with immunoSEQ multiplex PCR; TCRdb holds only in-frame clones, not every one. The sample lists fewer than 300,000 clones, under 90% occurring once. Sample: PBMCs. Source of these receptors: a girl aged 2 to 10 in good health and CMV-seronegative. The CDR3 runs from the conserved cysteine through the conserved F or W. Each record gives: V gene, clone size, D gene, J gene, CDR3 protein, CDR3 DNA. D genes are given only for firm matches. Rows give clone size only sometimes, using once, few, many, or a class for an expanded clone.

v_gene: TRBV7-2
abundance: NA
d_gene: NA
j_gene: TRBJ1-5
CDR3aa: CASSLHGFGSNQPQHF
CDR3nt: TGTGCCAGCAGCTTACACGGTTTCGGTAGCAATCAGCCCCAGCATTTT

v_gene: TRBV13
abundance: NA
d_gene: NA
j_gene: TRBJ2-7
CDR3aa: CASSLNTIQTEQYF
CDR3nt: TGTGCCAGCAGCTTAAATACTATTCAAACCGAGCAGTACTTC

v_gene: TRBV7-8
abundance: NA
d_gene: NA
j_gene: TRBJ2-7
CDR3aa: CASSSGLFASYEQYF
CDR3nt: TGTGCCAGCAGCTCGGGACTGTTCGCATCCTACGAGCAGTACTTC

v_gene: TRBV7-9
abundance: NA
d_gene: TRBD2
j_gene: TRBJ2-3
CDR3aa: CASSLPSGGAIDTQYF
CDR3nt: TGTGCCAGCAGCTTACCTAGCGGGGGGGCCATAGATACGCAGTATTTT

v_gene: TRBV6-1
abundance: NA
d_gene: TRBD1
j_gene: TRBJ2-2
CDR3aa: CASRPGTGFTGELFF
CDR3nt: TGTGCCAGCAGACCCGGGACAGGGTTCACCGGGGAGTTGTTTTTT

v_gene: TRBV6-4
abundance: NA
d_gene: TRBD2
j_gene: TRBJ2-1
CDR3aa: CASSPVAGVHEQFF
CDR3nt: TGTGCCAGCAGCCCAGTAGCGGGGGTCCATGAGCAGTTCTTC

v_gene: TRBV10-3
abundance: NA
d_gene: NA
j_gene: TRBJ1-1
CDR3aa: CAISGREPEAFF
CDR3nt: TGTGCCATCAGTGGGAGGGAACCGGAAGCTTTCTTT

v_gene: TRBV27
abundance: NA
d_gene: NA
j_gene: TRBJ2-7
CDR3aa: CASSTRKSGSYEQYF
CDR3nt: TGTGCCAGCTCAACTCGGAAGAGCGGCTCCTACGAGCAGTACTTC

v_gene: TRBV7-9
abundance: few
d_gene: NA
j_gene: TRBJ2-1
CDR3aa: CASSLLDNEQFF
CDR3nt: TGTGCCAGCAGCTTATTAGACAATGAGCAGTTCTTC

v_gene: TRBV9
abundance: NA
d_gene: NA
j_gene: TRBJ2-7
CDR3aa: CASSTPKSTSSYEQYF
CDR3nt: TGTGCCAGCAGCACCCCTAAGAGTACTAGCTCCTACGAGCAGTACTTC

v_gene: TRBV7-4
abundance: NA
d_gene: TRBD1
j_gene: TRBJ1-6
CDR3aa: CASSFDRETGSRSPLHF
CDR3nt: TGTGCCAGCAGCTTTGACAGGGAGACTGGGAGTAGATCACCCCTCCACTTT

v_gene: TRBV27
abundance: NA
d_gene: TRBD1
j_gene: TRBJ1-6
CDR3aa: CASSLGQGTYNSPLHF
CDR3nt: TGTGCCAGCAGTTTGGGACAGGGGACCTATAATTCACCCCTCCACTTT

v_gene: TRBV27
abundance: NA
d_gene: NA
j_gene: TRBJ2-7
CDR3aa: CASSFGGGVGEQYF
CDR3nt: TGTGCCAGCAGTTTCGGTGGCGGAGTTGGGGAGCAGTACTTC

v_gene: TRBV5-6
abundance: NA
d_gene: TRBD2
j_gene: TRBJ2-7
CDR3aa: CASSRPGLAGYEQYF
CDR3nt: TGTGCCAGCAGCCGGCCGGGACTAGCGGGCTACGAGCAGTACTTC

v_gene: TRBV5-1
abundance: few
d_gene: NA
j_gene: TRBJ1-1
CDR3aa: CASSQRTENTEAFF
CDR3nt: TGCGCCAGCAGCCAGAGGACAGAAAACACTGAAGCTTTCTTT

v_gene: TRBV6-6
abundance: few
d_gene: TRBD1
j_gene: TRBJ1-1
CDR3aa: CASSLVGTAEAFF
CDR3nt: TGTGCCAGCAGTTTAGTCGGGACAGCAGAAGCTTTCTTT

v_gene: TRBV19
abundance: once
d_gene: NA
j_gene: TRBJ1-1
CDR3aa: CASSMGLRTEAFF
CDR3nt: TGTGCCAGTAGTATGGGTTTGAGGACTGAAGCTTTCTTT